Listed here are 6 T cell receptor beta chains from one sample, sequenced in a study of T cell repertoires in cytomegalovirus infection. TCRdb redid the calling of the reads with MiXCR, one entry per CDR3 protein. This table has about 490,000 distinct CDR3 sequences, approximately 15% appearing once. Source material: CD8+ T cells from PBMCs. Receptors were obtained from a human donor in good health (CMV status not recorded). Some clones in this sample may be carry-over from other donors' samples.

The V and J genes are TRBV9 and TRBJ2-3, with D perhaps TRBD1 (6 bases). Per germline, CDR1 SGDLS and CDR2 YYNGEE. This CDR3 has 15 residues. Between the trimmed V and J ends, which lost 0 bases and 2 bases, there was a span of 10 bases. As DNA, the CDR3 is TGTGCCAGCAGCGTAGCAGGGGCCACCACAGATACGCAGTATTTT. Amino acids: CASSVAGATTDTQYF.

This clonotype was counted at least ten times. V is TRBV7-9 and J is TRBJ2-1; tentatively, D is TRBD2 (5 bases). Per the germline V gene, CDR1 is SEHNR and CDR2 is FQNEAQ (reference sequence). This CDR3 contains 13 residues. The V end was cut by 3 bases, the J end by 13 bases, with 16 bases between. CDR3 bases: TGTGCCAGCAGCTTGGTAAACGGGGAAACTCAGTTCTTC. Translation: CASSLVNGETQFF.

The V gene is TRBV7-9, the J gene TRBJ1-1; D is undetermined. V was shortened by 3 bases and J by 4 bases, with 9 bases between the two germline ends. The germline CDR1 and CDR2 sequences are SEHNR and FQNEAQ (reference sequence). This CDR3 comprises 13 residues. The CDR3 region is CASSLDDRTEAFF. In DNA form, the CDR3 reads TGTGCCAGCAGCTTGGATGATCGCACTGAAGCTTTCTTT.

There are a few counts of this clonotype. Here the CDR3 DNA reads TGTGCCAGCAGATCAAAGCATGGGGGTAGCGGGAGGACCAAAAACATTCAGTACTTC. Encoded protein: CASRSKHGGSGRTKNIQYF. This chain joins TRBV27 and TRBJ2-4, with 10 bases that match TRBD2. The CDR3 totals 19 residues. V was pared by 6 bases and J by 2 bases, with 16 bases of the junction left unmatched. Germline V gene sequence: CDR1 MNHEY, CDR2 SMNVEV (reference sequence).

This clonotype was found many times. The chain links TRBV12-3 or TRBV12-4 to TRBJ1-1; 8 positions agree with TRBD1. The V gene end was trimmed by 5 bases and the J gene end by 3 bases; junction bases not matched to a gene: 11. The CDR3 sequence is 16 residues long. Here the CDR3 reads CASSRYPTGEDTEAFF. In DNA form, the CDR3 reads TGTGCCAGCAGTCGATACCCGACAGGGGAGGACACTGAAGCTTTCTTT.

This clonotype appeared many times. This chain joins TRBV6-1 and TRBJ1-1; no reliable D call. This CDR3 is built from 13 residues. V lost 8 bases, J lost 1 base, and 11 bases lay in between. Germline assignment: CDR1 MNHNS and CDR2 SASEGT. The CDR3 spells CASGLRQNTEAFF. In DNA form, the CDR3 reads TGTGCCAGCGGCCTCCGACAGAACACTGAAGCTTTCTTT.